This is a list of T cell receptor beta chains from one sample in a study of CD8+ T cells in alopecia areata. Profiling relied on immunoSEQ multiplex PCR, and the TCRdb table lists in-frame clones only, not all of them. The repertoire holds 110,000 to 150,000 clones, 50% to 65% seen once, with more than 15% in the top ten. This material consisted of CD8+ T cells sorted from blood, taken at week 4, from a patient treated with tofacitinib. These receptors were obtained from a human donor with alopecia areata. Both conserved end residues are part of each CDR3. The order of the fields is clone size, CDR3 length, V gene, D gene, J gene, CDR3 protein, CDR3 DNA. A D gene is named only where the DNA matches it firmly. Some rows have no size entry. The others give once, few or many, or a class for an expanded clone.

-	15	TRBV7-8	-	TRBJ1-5	CASSLGSPVDQPQHF	TGTGCCAGCAGCTTGGGCAGCCCCGTCGATCAGCCCCAGCATTTT
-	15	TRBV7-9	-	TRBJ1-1	CASSLDPMGNTEAFF	TGTGCCAGCAGCTTAGACCCCATGGGGAACACTGAAGCTTTCTTT
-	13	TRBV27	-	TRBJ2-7	CASSFLLSAEQYF	TGTGCCAGCAGTTTCCTTCTTTCTGCCGAGCAGTACTTC
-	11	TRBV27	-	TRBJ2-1	CASSRGNEQFF	TGTGCCAGCAGTCGCGGCAATGAGCAGTTCTTC
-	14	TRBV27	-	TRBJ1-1	CASSFIQGSSEAFF	TGTGCCAGCAGTTTCATACAAGGGTCCAGCGAAGCTTTCTTT
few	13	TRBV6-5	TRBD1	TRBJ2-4	CASSSLQGLDQYF	TGTGCCAGCAGTTCCTTACAGGGGCTTGATCAGTACTTC
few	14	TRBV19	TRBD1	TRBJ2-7	CASSHRDSSYEQYF	TGTGCCAGTAGTCACCGGGACAGCTCCTACGAGCAGTACTTC
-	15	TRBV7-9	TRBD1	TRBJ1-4	CASSSGTGEAEKLFF	TGTGCCAGCAGCTCCGGGACAGGGGAGGCTGAAAAACTGTTTTTT
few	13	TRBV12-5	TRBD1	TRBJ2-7	CASAGDRLAEQYF	TGTGCTAGTGCTGGGGACAGGCTAGCCGAGCAGTACTTC
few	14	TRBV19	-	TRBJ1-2	CAAQGDGDSYGYTF	TGTGCCGCACAAGGGGACGGTGACAGTTATGGCTACACCTTC
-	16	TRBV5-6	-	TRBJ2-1	CASSLVGSDSYNEQFF	TGTGCCAGCAGCTTGGTGGGGTCCGACTCCTACAATGAGCAGTTCTTC
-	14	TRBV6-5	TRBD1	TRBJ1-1	CASLPGQGGTEAFF	TGTGCCAGCCTCCCGGGACAGGGGGGTACTGAAGCTTTCTTT
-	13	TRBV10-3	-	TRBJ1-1	CAISDRIGWEAFF	TGTGCCATCAGTGATCGCATAGGCTGGGAAGCTTTCTTT
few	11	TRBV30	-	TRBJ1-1	CAWSGVSEAFF	TGTGCCTGGAGTGGCGTCAGTGAAGCTTTCTTT
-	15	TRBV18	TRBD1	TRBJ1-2	CASSPRDRSRDGYTF	TGTGCCAGCTCACCCAGGGACAGGAGCCGTGATGGCTACACCTTC
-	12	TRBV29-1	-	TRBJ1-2	CSVDFGGYGYTF	TGCAGCGTTGATTTTGGGGGCTATGGCTACACCTTC
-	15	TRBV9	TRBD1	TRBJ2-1	CASSVAGQGYDEQFF	TGTGCCAGCAGCGTAGCGGGACAGGGTTACGATGAGCAGTTCTTC
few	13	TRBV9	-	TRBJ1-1	CASSVGANTEAFF	TGTGCCAGCAGCGTAGGCGCGAACACTGAAGCTTTCTTT
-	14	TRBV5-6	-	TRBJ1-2	CASSSGDGHYGYTF	TGTGCCAGCAGCTCCGGGGACGGGCACTATGGCTACACCTTC
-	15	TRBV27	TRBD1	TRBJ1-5	CASSLSGTGNQPQHF	TGTGCCAGCAGTTTATCCGGGACAGGGAATCAGCCCCAGCATTTT
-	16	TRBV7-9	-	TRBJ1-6	CASSSFTLRDNSPLHF	TGTGCCAGCAGCTCCTTCACTTTAAGAGATAATTCACCCCTCCACTTT
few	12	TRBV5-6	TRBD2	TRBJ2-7	CASTAGAYEQYF	TGTGCCAGCACCGCGGGGGCCTACGAGCAGTACTTC
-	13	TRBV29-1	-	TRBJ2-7	CSVVGGRKDEQYF	TGCAGCGTTGTAGGAGGGAGGAAGGACGAGCAGTACTTC
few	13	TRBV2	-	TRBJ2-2	CASNWVNTGELFF	TGTGCCAGCAACTGGGTGAACACCGGGGAGCTGTTTTTT
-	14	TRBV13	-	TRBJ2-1	CASSGGGADNEQFF	TGTGCCAGCAGTGGAGGGGGGGCGGACAATGAGCAGTTCTTC
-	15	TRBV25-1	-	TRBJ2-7	CASSPEGQGWTEQYF	TGTGCCAGCAGCCCGGAGGGGCAGGGGTGGACCGAGCAGTACTTC
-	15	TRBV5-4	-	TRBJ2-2	CASSLGQAITGELFF	TGTGCCAGCAGCTTGGGACAGGCGATCACCGGGGAGCTGTTTTTT
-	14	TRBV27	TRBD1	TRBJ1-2	CASSFLGTGDGYTF	TGTGCCAGCAGTTTCCTCGGGACAGGGGATGGCTACACCTTC
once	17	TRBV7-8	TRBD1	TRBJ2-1	CASSRDPATGKYNEQFF	TGTGCCAGCAGCCGGGACCCAGCGACAGGGAAGTACAATGAGCAGTTCTTC
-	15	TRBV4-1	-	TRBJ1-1	CASSLRGGGRTEAFF	TGCGCCAGCAGCCTCAGGGGAGGGGGTCGAACTGAAGCTTTCTTT
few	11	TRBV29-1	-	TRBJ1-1	CSVVENTEAFF	TGCAGCGTTGTCGAGAACACTGAAGCTTTCTTT
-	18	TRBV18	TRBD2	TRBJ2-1	CASSPPDRVAGAYNEQFF	TGTGCCAGCTCACCACCGGACAGAGTAGCGGGGGCCTACAATGAGCAGTTCTTC
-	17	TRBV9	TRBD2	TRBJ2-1	CASSPRLAGGTYNEQFF	TGTGCCAGCAGCCCACGACTAGCGGGGGGTACCTACAATGAGCAGTTCTTC
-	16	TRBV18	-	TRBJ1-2	CASSKELGPGHGGYTF	TGTGCCAGCTCCAAGGAGCTGGGCCCGGGCCACGGTGGCTACACCTTC
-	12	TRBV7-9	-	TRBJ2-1	CASSRVPNEQFF	TGTGCCAGCAGCCGAGTCCCTAATGAGCAGTTCTTC
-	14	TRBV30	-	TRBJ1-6	CAWSVPAGKSPLHF	TGTGCCTGGAGTGTACCGGCAGGGAAGTCACCCCTCCACTTT
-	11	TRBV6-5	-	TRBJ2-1	CASTRGGEQFF	TGTGCCAGCACCAGGGGAGGTGAGCAGTTCTTC
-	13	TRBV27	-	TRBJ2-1	CASNPTGLDEQFF	TGTGCCAGCAACCCTACCGGTTTAGATGAGCAGTTCTTC
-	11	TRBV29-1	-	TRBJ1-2	CSVDTGYGYTF	TGCAGCGTGGATACAGGGTATGGCTACACCTTC
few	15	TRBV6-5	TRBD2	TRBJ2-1	CASTFGLGPYNEQFF	TGTGCCAGCACCTTCGGACTAGGCCCCTACAATGAGCAGTTCTTC
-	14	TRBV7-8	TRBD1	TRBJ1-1	CASSLSGTVNSAFF	TGTGCCAGCAGCTTAAGTGGGACAGTAAACTCAGCTTTCTTT
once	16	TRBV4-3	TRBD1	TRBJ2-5	CASSRISTGPQETQYF	TGCGCCAGCAGCCGGATCTCGACAGGGCCCCAAGAGACCCAGTACTTC
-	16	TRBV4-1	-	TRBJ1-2	CASSFTNALANYGYTF	TGCGCCAGCAGCTTCACCAATGCTTTAGCTAACTATGGCTACACCTTC
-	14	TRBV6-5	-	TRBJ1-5	CASGEAAYIQPQHF	TGTGCCAGCGGGGAGGCAGCCTACATACAGCCCCAGCATTTT
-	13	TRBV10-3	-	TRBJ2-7	CAIRAGASYEQYF	TGTGCCATCAGGGCAGGGGCTTCCTACGAGCAGTACTTC
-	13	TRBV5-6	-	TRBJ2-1	CASSPTSRIEQFF	TGTGCCAGCAGCCCCACTAGTCGCATTGAGCAGTTCTTC
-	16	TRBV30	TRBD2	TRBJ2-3	CAWRNRGGASTDTQYF	TGTGCCTGGAGAAACCGCGGGGGGGCAAGCACAGATACGCAGTATTTT
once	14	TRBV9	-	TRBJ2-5	CASSPPIRAETQYF	TGTGCCAGCAGCCCGCCGATCAGGGCAGAGACCCAGTACTTC
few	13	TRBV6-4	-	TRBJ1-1	CASSDGVNTEAFF	TGTGCCAGCAGTGACGGGGTGAACACTGAAGCTTTCTTT
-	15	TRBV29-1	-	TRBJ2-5	CSVEDPGEPQETQYF	TGCAGCGTTGAAGATCCAGGGGAACCCCAAGAGACCCAGTACTTC
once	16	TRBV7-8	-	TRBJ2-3	CASSPTAGLDRGTQYF	TGTGCCAGCAGCCCTACGGCAGGGTTGGATAGGGGTACGCAGTATTTT
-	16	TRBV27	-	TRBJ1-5	CASSLYQGISNQPQHF	TGTGCCAGCAGTCTCTATCAAGGAATTAGCAATCAGCCCCAGCATTTT
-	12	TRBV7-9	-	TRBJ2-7	CASSLVSYEQYF	TGTGCCAGCAGCTTAGTATCCTACGAGCAGTACTTC
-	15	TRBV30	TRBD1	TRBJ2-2	CAWSVQDREAGELFF	TGTGCCTGGAGTGTACAGGACAGGGAGGCCGGGGAGCTGTTTTTT
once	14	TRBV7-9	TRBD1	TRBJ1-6	CASSLFDRDSPLHF	TGTGCCAGCAGCCTCTTTGACAGGGATTCACCCCTCCACTTT